Below, 30 T cell receptor beta chains from the same sample are listed, as sequenced in a study of cytomegalovirus exposure and HLA in healthy donors. The PCR made use of 60 Vbeta and 13 Jbeta primers. Produced via immunoSEQ multiplex PCR; TCRdb's table is partial and in-frame only. The sample consists of around 65,000 clones, 70% to 85% of them appearing once. Sequenced input: PBMCs. Receptors were obtained from a girl aged 5-17 years in good health and CMV-seropositive.

The chain employs TRBV7-6 and TRBJ2-3; 8 bases match TRBD2. Trimming at V came to 1 base and at J to 2 bases, leaving 5 bases not matched to a gene. Per germline, CDR1 SGHVS and CDR2 FNYEAQ. The CDR3 spans 16 residues. CDR3 sequence reads: CASSLVWRGATDTQYF. The CDR3 DNA reads TGTGCCAGCAGCTTAGTCTGGCGGGGGGCCACAGATACGCAGTATTTT. Drawing the rest from reference TRBV7-6 and TRBJ2-3, the complete variable domain is GAGVSQSPRYKVTKRGQDVALRCDPISGHVSLYWYRQALGQGPEFLTYFNYEAQQDKSGLPNDRFSAERPEGSISTLTIQRTEQRDSAMYRCASSLVWRGATDTQYFGPGTRLTVL.

V and J are TRBV13 and TRBJ2-3, with D perhaps TRBD2 (6 bases). CDR1 and CDR2 from the germline V gene are PRHDT and FYEKMQ (reference sequence). The CDR3 contains 15 residues. V was cut by 3 bases and J by 4 bases, with 14 bases left in between. The CDR3 nucleotides read TGTGCCAGCAGCTTTCCCCGCAGGAGGGCAGATACGCAGTATTTT. Translating it yields CASSFPRRRADTQYF.

V usage is TRBV4-1 and J usage is TRBJ2-7, with 13 bases matching TRBD2. The germline V gene encodes CDR1 MGHRA and CDR2 YSYEKL. The CDR3 extends over 15 amino acids. J lost 4 bases, V lost 4 bases, and 4 bases had no gene match. CDR3 bases: TGCGCCAGCAGCCCGGGGACTAGCGGGATTTACGAGCAGTACTTC. Translation: CASSPGTSGIYEQYF.

CDR3 coding DNA: TGTGCCAGCAGTTCGGGGAGCGTCTGGCAGCCCCAGCATTTT. As protein: CASSSGSVWQPQHF. V is TRBV27 and J is TRBJ1-5; D remains ambiguous. CDR1 is MNHEY and CDR2 is SMNVEV in the germline V gene (reference sequence). V was cut by 4 bases and J by 7 bases, with 14 bases left in between. The CDR3 has 14 amino acids.

The genes are TRBV5-4 and TRBJ2-3, with 8 bases that match TRBD2. The CDR3 spans 16 residues. Germline V lookup: CDR1 SGHNT, CDR2 YYREEE (reference sequence). V lost 2 bases and J lost 0; bases outside the gene matches: 5. The CDR3 DNA sequence: TGTGCCAGCAGCTTAGGGACTAGGCCGAGCACAGATACGCAGTATTTT. Amino acid sequence: CASSLGTRPSTDTQYF.

J is TRBJ1-4 and V is TRBV10-3, with D hard to call. Trimming removed 2 bases at V and 7 bases at J, with 11 bases between. Germline values: CDR1 ENHRY, CDR2 SYGVKD. CDR3 size: 14 residues. The CDR3 DNA reads TGTGCCATCAGTGAGAGTCGGGGTGGTGAAAAACTGTTTTTT. Translated: CAISESRGGEKLFF.

The chain combines TRBV14 with TRBJ2-1; 8 bases line up with TRBD2. The CDR3 covers 14 residues. Germline V CDR1 and CDR2: SGHDN, FVKESK. V lost 8 bases to trimming and J lost 9 bases; unmatched junction nucleotides: 12. The CDR3 region is CASGQGLASGEQFF. CDR3 nucleotides: TGTGCCAGCGGACAAGGACTAGCCTCAGGTGAGCAGTTCTTC.

The chain is built from TRBV19 and TRBJ1-1; a possible D gene is TRBD1 (5 bases). Per the germline V gene, CDR1 is LNHDA and CDR2 is SQIVND (reference sequence). CDR3 size: 12 residues. With 1 base removed from V and 7 bases from J, the gap between germline ends came to 7 bases. CDR3 residues: CASSIGQREAFF. DNA of the CDR3: TGTGCCAGTAGTATAGGACAGCGTGAAGCTTTCTTT.

V is TRBV5-1 and J is TRBJ1-1, with 8 bases matching TRBD1. V was clipped by 4 bases and J by 1 base; unmatched bases: 3. The CDR3 consists of 14 residues. The germline V gene has CDR1 SGHRS and CDR2 YFSETQ. The CDR3 sequence is CASSRGQGNTEAFF. CDR3 bases: TGCGCCAGCAGCAGAGGACAGGGGAACACTGAAGCTTTCTTT.

The V and J genes are TRBV15 and TRBJ1-1, with D maybe TRBD1 (5 bases). From germline, CDR1 is LNHNV and CDR2 YYDKDF (reference sequence). The CDR3 spans 14 residues. V was cut by 5 bases and J by 0 bases, with 10 bases left in between. CDR3 residues: CATSGHLLNTEAFF. The CDR3 DNA sequence: TGTGCCACCAGCGGACACCTCTTGAACACTGAAGCTTTCTTT.

This chain links TRBV6-5 with TRBJ2-7; perhaps TRBD2 as D (7 bases). Germline V CDR1 and CDR2: MNHEY, SVGAGI. Trimming left V 7 bases short and J 0 bases short, with 16 bases between. The CDR3 spans 15 residues. The CDR3 DNA sequence: TGTGCCAGCAAAAGGGGGGGGCCGAGCTCCTACGAGCAGTACTTC. Amino acid sequence: CASKRGGPSSYEQYF.

The rearrangement joins TRBV4-1 to TRBJ2-7; D perhaps matches TRBD2 (5 bases). The CDR3 is 14 amino acids. Germline V gives CDR1 MGHRA, CDR2 YSYEKL. The V gene lost 0 bases and the J gene lost 4 bases, with 10 bases spanning the gap. The chain's CDR3 is CASSQDSGEYEQYF. The DNA for the CDR3 is TGCGCCAGCAGCCAAGACAGCGGAGAGTACGAGCAGTACTTC.

This chain uses TRBV27 with TRBJ2-7; D unresolved. Germline CDR1 reads MNHEY; CDR2 reads SMNVEV (reference sequence). The CDR3 is 13 amino acids. The germline V and J ends were trimmed by 6 bases and 6 bases, with 15 bases remaining between them. The CDR3 coding sequence is TGTGCCAGCAGCTTAACCCCCGCAGGCGAGCAGTACTTC. Its protein is CASSLTPAGEQYF.

This rearrangement joins TRBV18 to TRBJ2-7; 9 positions agree with TRBD1. Losses at the gene ends were 5 bases for V and 1 base for J; bases not matched to a gene: 9. The CDR3 sequence is 16 residues long. Per the germline V gene, CDR1 is KGHSH and CDR2 is LQKENI. CDR3 in DNA: TGTGCCAGCTCATCAACAACCGGGACAGGGTCCTACGAGCAGTACTTC. Translation gives CASSSTTGTGSYEQYF.

This clone occurred once. The chain links TRBV27 to TRBJ1-1; TRBD1 might be the D (6 bases). The CDR3 spans 14 residues. The V end was cut by 7 bases, the J end by 8 bases, with 20 bases between. Germline values: CDR1 MNHEY, CDR2 SMNVEV (reference sequence). The CDR3 DNA reads TGTGCCAGCACCCTTTCCCAGGGGCTCGGGGAAGCTTTCTTT. Amino acids: CASTLSQGLGEAFF.

The V and J genes are TRBV14 and TRBJ2-1, with 14 positions matching TRBD2. Germline CDR1 and CDR2: SGHDN and FVKESK. V shed 4 bases and J 6 bases; nucleotides not matched to a gene: 5. The CDR3 is 16 residues long. CDR3 coding DNA: TGTGCCAGCAGCCCGGGACTAGCGGGAGCGGGCAATGAGCAGTTCTTC. The encoded protein is CASSPGLAGAGNEQFF.

This rearrangement joins TRBV9 to TRBJ1-3; D is unresolved. With 0 bases removed from V and 4 bases from J, the gap between germline ends came to 14 bases. This CDR3 has 16 residues. In germline, CDR1 is SGDLS, CDR2 YYNGEE. The CDR3 DNA follows: TGTGCCAGCAGCGTAGAGGACGAGGGATTGGGAAACACCATATATTTT. It translates to CASSVEDEGLGNTIYF.

This chain uses TRBV25-1 with TRBJ1-2; D may be TRBD1 (6 bases). Germline values: CDR1 MGHDK, CDR2 SYGVNS. The CDR3 is 14 residues long. V lost 6 bases and J lost 3, with 14 bases in between. The CDR3 bases are TGTGCCAGCAGACAACAGGGTATGGACTATGGCTACACCTTC. It encodes CASRQQGMDYGYTF.

This sequence joins TRBV2 and TRBJ2-7; 14 positions match TRBD2. Germline CDR1 is SNHLY and CDR2 is FYNNEI. The V gene end was trimmed by 4 bases and the J gene end by 5 bases; junction bases not matched to a gene: 4. The CDR3 contains 15 residues. As DNA, the CDR3 is TGTGCCAGCAGTGTGGGACTAGCGGGAGTCCACGAGCAGTACTTC. Amino acid sequence: CASSVGLAGVHEQYF.

This rearrangement joins TRBV2 to TRBJ2-1; TRBD2 is a possible D gene (7 bases). CDR3 length: 16 residues. V was clipped by 1 base and J by 8 bases, with 18 bases between them. The germline V gene encodes CDR1 SNHLY and CDR2 FYNNEI. CDR3 coding DNA: TGTGCCAGCAGTGAAGAGGAGGGGGGGGGCGGCGATGAGCAGTTCTTC. Amino acid sequence: CASSEEEGGGGDEQFF. The full variable domain, with the rest looked up from reference TRBV2 and TRBJ2-1, is EPEVTQTPSHQVTQMGQEVILRCVPISNHLYFYWYRQILGQKVEFLVSFYNNEISEKSEIFDDQFSVERPDGSNFTLKIRSTKLEDSAMYFCASSEEEGGGGDEQFFGPGTRLTVL.

CDR3: CASRPGLYNEQFF. CDR3 bases: TGTGCCAGCAGACCGGGACTCTACAATGAGCAGTTCTTC. The chain recombines TRBV28 with TRBJ2-1; a possible D gene is TRBD2 (6 bases). The CDR3 is made up of 13 amino acids. The germline V gene encodes CDR1 MDHEN and CDR2 SYDVKM. Trimming shortened V by 6 bases and J by 3 bases, and 9 bases separated the two germline ends.

This chain connects TRBV29-1 to TRBJ2-1; no firm D call. Trimming left V 3 bases short and J 7 bases short, with 10 bases between. The CDR3 has 12 residues. Germline assignment: CDR1 SQVTM and CDR2 ANQGSEA. CDR3 residues: CSVDYRLNEQFF. CDR3 coding DNA: TGCAGCGTTGACTATCGGTTGAATGAGCAGTTCTTC.

This CDR3 is CASSLRTSDGYTF. DNA for the CDR3: TGTGCCAGCAGTTTACGTACATCCGATGGCTACACCTTC. V and J are TRBV27 and TRBJ1-2; D is unclear. The germline V gene has CDR1 MNHEY and CDR2 SMNVEV (reference sequence). This CDR3 contains 13 residues. V dropped 2 bases and J dropped 6 bases, with 10 bases sitting between them.

DNA for the CDR3: TGTGCCAGCAGCCGTACTAGCGGGGATGATACGCAGTATTTT. It specifies CASSRTSGDDTQYF. This rearrangement joins TRBV7-2 to TRBJ2-3; 10 bases agree with TRBD2. This CDR3 spans 14 amino acids. Trimming at V came to 5 bases and at J to 6 bases, leaving 5 bases not matched to a gene. Germline V gene lookup returns CDR1 SGHTA and CDR2 FQGNSA.

This clone was recorded only once. V and J are TRBV11-1 and TRBJ2-1; 8 positions match TRBD2. J gave up 8 bases and V 4 bases, and 10 bases lay outside the gene matches. Germline V gene lookup returns CDR1 SGHAT and CDR2 FQDESV (reference sequence). The CDR3 contains 15 residues. The CDR3 region is CASSYSGTSGDEQFF. The CDR3 DNA reads as TGTGCCAGCAGCTACTCAGGGACTAGTGGCGATGAGCAGTTCTTC.

The rearrangement joins TRBV29-1 to TRBJ2-3; 13 nucleotides align to TRBD2. J gave up 4 bases and V 7 bases, and 2 bases lay outside the gene matches. The germline CDR1 and CDR2 sequences are SQVTM and ANQGSEA. The CDR3 runs to 13 residues. The CDR3 spells CSAGLAGADTQYF. CDR3 nucleotide sequence: TGCAGCGCCGGACTAGCGGGAGCAGATACGCAGTATTTT.

The chain links TRBV7-8 to TRBJ1-2; no firm D call. Per the germline V gene, CDR1 is SGHVS and CDR2 is FQNEAQ. CDR3 length: 14 residues. V was clipped by 5 bases and J by 2 bases, with 12 bases between them. This chain's CDR3 is CASSLRDTNYGYTF. CDR3 DNA: TGTGCCAGCAGCCTAAGAGACACAAACTATGGCTACACCTTC.

V gene TRBV2 combines with J gene TRBJ2-6; 7 bases agree with TRBD1. CDR3 length: 16 amino acids. V gave up 2 bases and J gave up 0 bases; unmatched junction bases: 1. CDR1 is SNHLY and CDR2 is FYNNEI in the germline V gene. Here the CDR3 reads CASSEWDSSGANVLTF. Here the CDR3 DNA reads TGTGCCAGCAGTGAATGGGACAGCTCTGGGGCCAACGTCCTGACTTTC.

The chain has TRBV28 and TRBJ1-5; TRBD1 aligns across 8 bases. CDR1 and CDR2 (germline): MDHEN, SYDVKM. After removal of 5 bases from V and 2 bases from J, the junction contained 5 bases not matched to a gene. There are 15 residues in the CDR3. The CDR3 DNA sequence: TGTGCCAGCAGTGAGGGGGACAGGCGCAATCAGCCCCAGCATTTT. It is translated as CASSEGDRRNQPQHF.

V gene TRBV5-1 combines with J gene TRBJ2-5, with TRBD2 identical over 13 bases. The J segment lost 2 bases and the V segment lost 3 bases, leaving 7 bases of the junction unmatched. From germline, CDR1 is SGHRS and CDR2 YFSETQ. This CDR3 has 17 residues. The CDR3 region is CASSSGLAGTLQETQYF. The CDR3 region has the DNA TGCGCCAGCAGCTCGGGACTAGCGGGGACCTTACAAGAGACCCAGTACTTC. Complete variable domain (other parts from reference TRBV5-1 and TRBJ2-5): KAGVTQTPRYLIKTRGQQVTLSCSPISGHRSVSWYQQTPGQGLQFLFEYFSETQRNKGNFPGRFSGRQFSNSRSEMNVSTLELGDSALYLCASSSGLAGTLQETQYFGPGTRLLVL.